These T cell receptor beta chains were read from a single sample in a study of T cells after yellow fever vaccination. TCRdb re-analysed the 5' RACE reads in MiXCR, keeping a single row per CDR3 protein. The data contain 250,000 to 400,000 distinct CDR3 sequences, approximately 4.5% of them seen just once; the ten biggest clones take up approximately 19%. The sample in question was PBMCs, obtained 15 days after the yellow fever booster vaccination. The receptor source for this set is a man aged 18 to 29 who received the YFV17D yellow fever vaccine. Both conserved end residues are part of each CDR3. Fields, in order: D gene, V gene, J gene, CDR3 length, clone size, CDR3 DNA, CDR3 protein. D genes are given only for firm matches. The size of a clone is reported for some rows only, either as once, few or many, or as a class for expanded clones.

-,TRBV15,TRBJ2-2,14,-,TGTGCCACGAAGGGTGGGAGGAACACCGGGGAGCTGTTTTTT,CATKGGRNTGELFF
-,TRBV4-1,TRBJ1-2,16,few,TGCGCCAGCAGCCAAGGACCGAATAAGGGAGTCTATGGCTACACCTTC,CASSQGPNKGVYGYTF
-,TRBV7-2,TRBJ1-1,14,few,TGTGCCAGCAGCCCCACAATGTTGAACACTGAAGCTTTCTTT,CASSPTMLNTEAFF
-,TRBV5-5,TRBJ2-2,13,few,TGTGCCAGCAGCCTGATTGAATCTGGGGAGCTGTTTTTT,CASSLIESGELFF
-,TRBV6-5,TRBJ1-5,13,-,TGTGCCAGCAGCGTAATACCCTATCAGCCCCAGCATTTT,CASSVIPYQPQHF
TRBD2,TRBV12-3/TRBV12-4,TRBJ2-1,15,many,TGTGCCAGCAGTTTCAGACTAGCGGGACTAGGTGAGCAGTTCTTC,CASSFRLAGLGEQFF
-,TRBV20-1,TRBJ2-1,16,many,TGCAGTGCTACGCATCCTCGGGGGAGCTCCTACAATGAGCAGTTCTTC,CSATHPRGSSYNEQFF
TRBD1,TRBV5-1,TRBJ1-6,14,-,TGCGCCAGCAGCCAGGGACAGCGCAATTCACCCCTCCACTTT,CASSQGQRNSPLHF
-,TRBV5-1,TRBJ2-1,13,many,TGCGCCAGCAGCTATAACCAGGGAAATGAGCAGTTCTTC,CASSYNQGNEQFF
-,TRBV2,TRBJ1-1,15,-,TGTGCCAGCAGAGATTCCAGGGGAATGGGGACTGAAGCTTTCTTT,CASRDSRGMGTEAFF